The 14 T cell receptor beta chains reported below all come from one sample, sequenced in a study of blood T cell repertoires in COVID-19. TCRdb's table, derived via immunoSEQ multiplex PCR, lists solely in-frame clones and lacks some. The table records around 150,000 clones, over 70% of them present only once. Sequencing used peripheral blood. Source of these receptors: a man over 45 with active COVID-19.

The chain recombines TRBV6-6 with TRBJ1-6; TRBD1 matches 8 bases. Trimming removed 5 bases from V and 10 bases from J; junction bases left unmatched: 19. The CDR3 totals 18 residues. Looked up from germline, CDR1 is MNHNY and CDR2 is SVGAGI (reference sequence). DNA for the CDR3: TGTGCCAGCAGTCACGCCGTTACCGGGACAGGAACGTACTCACCCCTCCACTTT. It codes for CASSHAVTGTGTYSPLHF.

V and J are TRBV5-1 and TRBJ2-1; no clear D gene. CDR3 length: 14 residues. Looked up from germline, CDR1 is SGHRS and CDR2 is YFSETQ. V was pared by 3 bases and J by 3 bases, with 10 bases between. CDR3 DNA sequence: TGCGCCAGCAGCTCGACATACAGCTACAATGAGCAGTTCTTC. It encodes CASSSTYSYNEQFF.

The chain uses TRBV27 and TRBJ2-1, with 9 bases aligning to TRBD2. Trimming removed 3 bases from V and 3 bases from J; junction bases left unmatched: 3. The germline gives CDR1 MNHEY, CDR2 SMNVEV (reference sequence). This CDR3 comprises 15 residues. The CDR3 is CASSLGRGGYNEQFF. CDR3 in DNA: TGTGCCAGCAGTTTGGGGCGGGGGGGCTACAATGAGCAGTTCTTC.

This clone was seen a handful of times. This CDR3 is CASTHDRDVQAFF. In nucleotides, the CDR3 is TGTGCCAGCACCCACGACAGGGATGTTCAAGCTTTCTTT. This chain links TRBV7-9 with TRBJ1-1, with 7 bases matching TRBD1. CDR1 is SEHNR and CDR2 is FQNEAQ in the germline V gene (reference sequence). J gave up 9 bases and V 7 bases, and 11 bases lay outside the gene matches. CDR3 length equals 13 residues.

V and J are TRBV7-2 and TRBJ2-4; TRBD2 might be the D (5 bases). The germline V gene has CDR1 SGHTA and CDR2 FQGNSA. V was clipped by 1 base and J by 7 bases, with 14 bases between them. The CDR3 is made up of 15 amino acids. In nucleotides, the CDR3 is TGTGCCAGCAGCTTAGGGCCCGAGACGGGGAACATTCAGTACTTC. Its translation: CASSLGPETGNIQYF. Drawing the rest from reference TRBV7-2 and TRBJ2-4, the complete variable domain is GAGVSQSPSNKVTEKGKDVELRCDPISGHTALYWYRQSLGQGLEFLIYFQGNSAPDKSGLPSDRFSAERTGGSVSTLTIQRTQQEDSAVYLCASSLGPETGNIQYFGAGTRLSVL.

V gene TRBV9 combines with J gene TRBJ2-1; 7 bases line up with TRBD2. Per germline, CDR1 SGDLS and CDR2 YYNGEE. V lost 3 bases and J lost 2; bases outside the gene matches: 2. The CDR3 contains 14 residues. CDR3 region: CASSGSGTYNEQFF. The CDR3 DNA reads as TGTGCCAGCAGCGGCAGCGGGACCTACAATGAGCAGTTCTTC. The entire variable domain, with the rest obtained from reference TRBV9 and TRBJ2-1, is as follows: DSGVTQTPKHLITATGQRVTLRCSPRSGDLSVYWYQQSLDQGLQFLIQYYNGEERAKGNILERFSAQQFPDLHSELNLSSLELGDSALYFCASSGSGTYNEQFFGPGTRLTVL.

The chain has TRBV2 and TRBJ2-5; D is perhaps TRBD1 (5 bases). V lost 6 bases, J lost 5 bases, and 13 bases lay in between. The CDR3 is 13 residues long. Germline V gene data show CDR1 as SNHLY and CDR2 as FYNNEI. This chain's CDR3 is CASRPPGSETQYF. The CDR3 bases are TGTGCCAGCAGACCCCCAGGGTCGGAGACCCAGTACTTC.

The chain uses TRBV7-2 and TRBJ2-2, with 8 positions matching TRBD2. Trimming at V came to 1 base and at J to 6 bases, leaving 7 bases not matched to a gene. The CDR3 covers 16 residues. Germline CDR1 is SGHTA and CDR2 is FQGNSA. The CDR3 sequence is CASSLVGRGVAGELFF. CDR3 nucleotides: TGTGCCAGCAGCTTAGTTGGGCGGGGGGTGGCCGGGGAGCTGTTTTTT.

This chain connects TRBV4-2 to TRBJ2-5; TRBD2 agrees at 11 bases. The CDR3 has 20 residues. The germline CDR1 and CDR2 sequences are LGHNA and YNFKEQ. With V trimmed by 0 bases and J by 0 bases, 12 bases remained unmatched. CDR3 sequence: CASSQDWVSLAGGYQETQYF. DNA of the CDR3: TGTGCCAGCAGCCAAGATTGGGTCTCGCTAGCGGGGGGATACCAAGAGACCCAGTACTTC.

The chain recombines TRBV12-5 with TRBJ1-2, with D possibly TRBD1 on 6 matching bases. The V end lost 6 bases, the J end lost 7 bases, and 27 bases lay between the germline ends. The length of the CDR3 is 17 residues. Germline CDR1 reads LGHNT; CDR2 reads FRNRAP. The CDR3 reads CASGPPSDKAGEGGYTF. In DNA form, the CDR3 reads TGTGCTAGTGGGCCCCCGTCGGATAAGGCAGGGGAGGGTGGCTACACCTTC.

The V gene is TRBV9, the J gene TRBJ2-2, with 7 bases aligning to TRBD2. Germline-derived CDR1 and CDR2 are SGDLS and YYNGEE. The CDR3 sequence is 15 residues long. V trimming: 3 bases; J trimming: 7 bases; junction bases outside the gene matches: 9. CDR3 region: CASSGGGVRRGELFF. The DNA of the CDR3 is TGTGCCAGCAGCGGGGGAGGGGTCCGGCGCGGGGAGCTGTTTTTT.

This CDR3 reads CASSQVHRGGAFGYTF. In DNA, the CDR3 is TGCGCCAGCAGCCAAGTTCACCGAGGGGGCGCCTTCGGCTACACCTTC. The V and J genes are TRBV4-3 and TRBJ1-2; 7 bases are shared with TRBD1. There are 16 residues in the CDR3. The J segment lost 8 bases and the V segment lost 1 base, leaving 13 bases of the junction unmatched. Germline loops: CDR1 LGHNA, CDR2 YSLEER.

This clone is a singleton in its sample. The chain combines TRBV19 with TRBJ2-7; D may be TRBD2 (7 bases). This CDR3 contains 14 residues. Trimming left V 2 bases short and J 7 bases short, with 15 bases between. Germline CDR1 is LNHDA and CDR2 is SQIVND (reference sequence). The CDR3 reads CASSITGRDWEQYF. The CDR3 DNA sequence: TGTGCCAGTAGTATAACAGGGAGGGATTGGGAGCAGTACTTC.

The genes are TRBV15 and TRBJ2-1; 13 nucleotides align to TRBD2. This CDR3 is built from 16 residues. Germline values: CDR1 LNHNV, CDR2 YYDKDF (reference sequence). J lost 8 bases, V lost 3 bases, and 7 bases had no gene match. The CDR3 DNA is TGTGCCACCAGCAGGGAGACTAGCGGGGGGAGCTATGAGCAGTTCTTC. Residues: CATSRETSGGSYEQFF.